The source of this T cell receptor (beta chain) is a study of blood T cell repertoires in COVID-19. Study-level background: Material from acute and convalescent COVID-19 was sourced from the United States, Italy and Spain. In each case, the material was cDNA or gDNA derived from T cells, B-cell-depleted T cells, or PBMCs.

Germline V gene data show CDR1 as MDHEN and CDR2 as SYDVKM. The V end was cut by 2 bases, the J end by 13 bases, with 11 bases between. This CDR3 contains 11 residues. Many counts were recorded for this clone. Assay used: immunoSEQ multiplex PCR; TCRdb lists only in-frame clones, some missing. The top ten clones hold around 19% of a sample with around 160,000 clones, around four fifths of them seen once. The chain uses TRBV28 and TRBJ1-2; D not resolved. The TCR comes from a woman older than 75 with acute or convalescent COVID-19. The sequenced sample consisted of peripheral blood. The CDR3 is CASSLMRLFTF. CDR3 coding DNA: TGTGCCAGCAGTTTAATGCGACTCTTCACCTTC.